The rows below give T cell receptor beta chains drawn from one sample of a study of cytomegalovirus exposure and HLA in healthy donors. Sequencing used immunoSEQ multiplex PCR; TCRdb keeps in-frame clones, though not all of them. The sample holds about 190,000 clones; 65% to 75% are singletons and the top ten take approximately 5%. The sample consisted of PBMCs. These receptors originate from a man aged 25 to 40 in good health and CMV-seropositive. Both conserved end residues are part of each CDR3. The order of the fields is V gene, J gene, CDR3 protein.

V gene: TRBV10-3; J gene: TRBJ2-5; CDR3 protein: CAINPGTDQETQYF
V gene: TRBV7-2; J gene: TRBJ1-1; CDR3 protein: CASSLDPGGNTEAFF
V gene: TRBV5-8; J gene: TRBJ1-2; CDR3 protein: CASSLGGPGQGIYGYTF
V gene: TRBV11-2; J gene: TRBJ1-2; CDR3 protein: CASSLGYRGQNYGYTF
V gene: TRBV7-9; J gene: TRBJ1-2; CDR3 protein: CASSLMENYGYTF
V gene: TRBV28; J gene: TRBJ2-7; CDR3 protein: CASSPGYEQYF
V gene: TRBV28; J gene: TRBJ2-7; CDR3 protein: CASSLGQGGDEQYF
V gene: TRBV7-2; J gene: TRBJ2-3; CDR3 protein: CASSKGTVVDTQYF
V gene: TRBV2; J gene: TRBJ2-5; CDR3 protein: CASSVGTGQETQYF
V gene: TRBV5-1; J gene: TRBJ1-4; CDR3 protein: CASSLLAGGEKLFF
V gene: TRBV27; J gene: TRBJ2-7; CDR3 protein: CASSNLRGQGGVQQYF
V gene: TRBV7-2; J gene: TRBJ1-3; CDR3 protein: CASSPLGQGANTIYF
V gene: TRBV6-5; J gene: TRBJ2-5; CDR3 protein: CASSSLTSQETQYF
V gene: TRBV7-9; J gene: TRBJ1-6; CDR3 protein: CASSLEQGGSPLHF
V gene: TRBV5-1; J gene: TRBJ2-5; CDR3 protein: CASSTGEETQYF
V gene: TRBV7-2; J gene: TRBJ2-7; CDR3 protein: CASSPTSSYEQYF
V gene: TRBV30; J gene: TRBJ2-3; CDR3 protein: CAWKQGASTDTQYF
V gene: TRBV2; J gene: TRBJ2-2; CDR3 protein: CASSEGTGVGELFF
V gene: TRBV6-5; J gene: TRBJ2-5; CDR3 protein: CASSSGVQETQYF
V gene: TRBV7-3; J gene: TRBJ2-3; CDR3 protein: CASSRTSGGLLDTQYF
V gene: TRBV9; J gene: TRBJ1-2; CDR3 protein: CASSPRTDFYYGYTF
V gene: TRBV6-5; J gene: TRBJ2-5; CDR3 protein: CASSYSGSSLGETQYF
V gene: TRBV9; J gene: TRBJ1-1; CDR3 protein: CASSVGGTTDTEAFF
V gene: TRBV18; J gene: TRBJ1-2; CDR3 protein: CASSLGRAGYGYTF
V gene: TRBV28; J gene: TRBJ2-7; CDR3 protein: CASRGAGGSGRNEQYF
V gene: TRBV21-1; J gene: TRBJ1-6; CDR3 protein: CASSKIGDRDNSPLHF
V gene: TRBV6-1; J gene: TRBJ2-7; CDR3 protein: CASSGDSSREQYF
V gene: TRBV5-1; J gene: TRBJ1-5; CDR3 protein: CASSLEGVSNQPQHF
V gene: TRBV5-1; J gene: TRBJ2-3; CDR3 protein: CASSLGQITDTQYF